This TCR beta chain derives from a study of graft-versus-host responses after intestinal transplantation. Sequencing used immunoSEQ multiplex PCR; TCRdb keeps in-frame clones, though not all of them. Of about 120,000 clones in the sample, 90% are singletons; the top ten hold 0.18%. Concerning this clone: Its antigen is as yet unknown.

The CDR3 is made up of 16 amino acids. J gave up 5 bases and V 4 bases, and 8 bases lay outside the gene matches. Germline loops: CDR1 SGHNT, CDR2 YYREEE (reference sequence). Here the sequenced sample was unstimulated CD4+ T cells sorted from spleen or lymph node cells, taken before intestinal transplant. The TCR was taken from a human donor who received an intestinal transplant. V and J are TRBV5-4 and TRBJ1-4, with 10 bases aligning to TRBD1. CDR3 DNA sequence: TGTGCCAGCAGCAGATACCCGGGACAGGGGAATGAAAAACTGTTTTTT. This translates into CASSRYPGQGNEKLFF.